The entry below describes one T cell receptor (beta chain). The antigen it binds to is not known. Per-base quality was not reported, and no clone a single base away is much larger than it. The data were obtained in a study of shared clonotypes between healthy human individuals (dated by TCRdb to the early 2020s). In the study overall: Three men and a couple of women, aged 18 to 49 years, made up the cohort. To increase sequencing depth and limit assay-specific biases, TCR repertoire library preparation and sequencing were carried out by different laboratories using diverse techniques. Leukapheresis yielded between about 0.9 and 8.9 billion PBMCs per donor. For each donor, CD4 naive and CD4 memory were each run on three plates, CD8 naive on two plates, and CD8 memory on one plate. To estimate repertoire size and how much clonotype sharing occurs between individuals, the study deeply sequenced the blood TCR repertoires of about five healthy adults. Broad study findings and their caveats: Compared with non-shared clonotypes, the clonotypes found in all four sorted-subset donors had higher generation probabilities. Pairwise subsampling indicated that sequencing depth was expected to affect the degree of clonotype sharing among donors. Naive subsets generally had larger estimated clonotype richness than memory subsets did. Roughly 5% of naive CD4, 3.5% of naive CD8, around 2.3% of memory CD4, and around 0.42% of memory CD8 clonotypes were shared across a few donors. Because the study included only a small number of donors, the genetic and exposure-history diversity represented was limited. Only blood was sampled, and tissue TCR repertoires likely differ from those in blood. Incomplete sequencing was indicated by rarefaction of sorted-subset datasets, despite the large sequencing depth.

TCR CDR3 regions were amplified from genomic DNA by multiplex PCR using the deep immunoSEQ assay. Genomic DNA extracted from each cell subset was distributed evenly over all wells of several immunoSEQ 96-well plates, and each plate served as one replicate. For sorted subsets, each replicate PCR was loaded with roughly 200 ng genomic DNA, equivalent to some 27,000 T cell genomes. Purified libraries were measured with a Qubit 3.0 fluorometer, size-checked on a Bioanalyzer 2100, and measured again with the KAPA Library Quantification kit. A separate single-read 150-cycle Illumina NextSeq 550 flow cell was used to sequence each immunoSEQ 96-well plate. The paper's processing steps were these. Because the immunoSEQ output held only junctional sequences and lacked quality scores, the filtering could not match the filtering applied to full-length reads. Sequences were annotated with PyIR, a Python wrapper for IgBLAST v1.9, and V/J genes and CDR3 were assigned using IMGT germline references. Reads were removed for weak V/J assignments (E-value above 1e-6), missing CDR3, stop codons, out-of-frame junctions, or ambiguous translated residues. A V3J clonotype was defined by an identical inferred V gene, J gene, and CDR3 amino acid sequence. To compute the percentage overlap between repertoires, the number of shared unique clonotypes was divided by the size of the smaller repertoire. Repertoire richness was assessed with RTK rarefaction, the Chao1 estimator, and Recon v2.1 estimates of unobserved clonotypes. OLGA was used to compute generation probabilities for all TCRbeta clonotypes that the gDNA method yielded from a handful of donors. This immuneACCESS table, as held by TCRdb, lists in-frame sequences with V and J called but not all clones. Of the missing ones, under half trace to an unresolved V gene in checked studies; the others have no known cause. The V and J calls and the clone size are those of that table, but D and trimming were determined from the DNA. The sample table holds 2 million to 3 million clones, of which 80% to 95% were seen once. Of the sample, 0.35% to 0.45% is held by the ten largest clones.

The donors were healthy, HIV-negative adults with no recently reported acute infections or vaccinations. Every donor was a Caucasian adult residing in Nashville, Tennessee, USA. Magnetic negative selection was used to enrich CD4+ T cells, after which naive cells were positively selected on CD45RA and the negative fraction became the memory subset. After blood collection by leukapheresis, PBMCs were isolated using Ficoll-Histopaque density gradient centrifugation and then cryopreserved in the vapor phase of liquid nitrogen. Analytical flow cytometry was used to check the purity and quantity of every magnetically sorted T cell population. Genomic DNA was isolated from every sorted fraction and measured by UV absorbance on a Nanodrop 2000c. Here V drops 1 base and J drops 6 bases, and the junction holds 6 bases not matched to any gene. The CDR3 spans 14 residues, from the cysteine through the phenylalanine. Just the 42-base CDR3 DNA is kept, in frame starting at base 1. From a lookup of the germline V gene, CDR1 and CDR2 are SGHTA and FQGNSA.

This clonotype was obtained from a man younger than 30 in good health. Some clones in this sample may be carry-over from other donors' samples. The sequenced sample consisted of naive CD4+ T cells from PBMCs. Read against the paper, the sample's cell subset or site label means: CD45RA+ positively selected. In this chain, TRBV7-2 is recombined with TRBJ2-7, with 7 bases matching TRBD2. CDR3 region: CASSLGGGVGEQYF. The DNA sequence reads TGTGCCAGCAGCTTAGGGGGAGGGGTCGGCGAGCAGTACTTC. Full variable domain (CDR3 extended with the reference TRBV7-2 and TRBJ2-7 proteins): GAGVSQSPSNKVTEKGKDVELRCDPISGHTALYWYRQSLGQGLEFLIYFQGNSAPDKSGLPSDRFSAERTGGSVSTLTIQRTQQEDSAVYLCASSLGGGVGEQYFGPGTRLTVT.